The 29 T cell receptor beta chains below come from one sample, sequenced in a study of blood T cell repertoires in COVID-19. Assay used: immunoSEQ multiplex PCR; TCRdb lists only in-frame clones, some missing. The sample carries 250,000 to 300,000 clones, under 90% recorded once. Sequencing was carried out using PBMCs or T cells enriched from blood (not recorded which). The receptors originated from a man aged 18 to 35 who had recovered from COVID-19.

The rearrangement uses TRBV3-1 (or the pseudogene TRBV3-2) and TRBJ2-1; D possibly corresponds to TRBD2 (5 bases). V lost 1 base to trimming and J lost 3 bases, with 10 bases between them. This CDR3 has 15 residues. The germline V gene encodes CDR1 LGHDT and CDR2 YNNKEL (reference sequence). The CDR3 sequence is CASSQVAGGYNEQFF. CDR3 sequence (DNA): TGTGCCAGCAGCCAAGTGGCAGGAGGCTACAATGAGCAGTTCTTC.

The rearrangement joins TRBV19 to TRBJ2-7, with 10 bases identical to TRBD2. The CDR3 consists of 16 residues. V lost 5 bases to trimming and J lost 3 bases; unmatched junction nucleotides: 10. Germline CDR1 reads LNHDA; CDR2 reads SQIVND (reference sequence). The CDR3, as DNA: TGTGCCAGTAGTCAATTCGCTAGCGGGAGTCTCTACGAGCAGTACTTC. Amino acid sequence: CASSQFASGSLYEQYF.

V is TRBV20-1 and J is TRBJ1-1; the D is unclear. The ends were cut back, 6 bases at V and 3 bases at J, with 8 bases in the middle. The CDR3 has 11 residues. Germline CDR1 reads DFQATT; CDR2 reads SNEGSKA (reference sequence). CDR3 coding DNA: TGCAGTGCCCTGAGGGACACTGAAGCTTTCTTT. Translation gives CSALRDTEAFF.

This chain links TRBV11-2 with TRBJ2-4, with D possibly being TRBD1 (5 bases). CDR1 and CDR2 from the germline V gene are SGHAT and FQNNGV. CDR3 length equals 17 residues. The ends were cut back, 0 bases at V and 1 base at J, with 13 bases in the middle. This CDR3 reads CASSLDPQGRAKNIQYF. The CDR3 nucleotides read TGTGCCAGCAGCTTAGATCCCCAGGGCCGGGCCAAAAACATTCAGTACTTC.

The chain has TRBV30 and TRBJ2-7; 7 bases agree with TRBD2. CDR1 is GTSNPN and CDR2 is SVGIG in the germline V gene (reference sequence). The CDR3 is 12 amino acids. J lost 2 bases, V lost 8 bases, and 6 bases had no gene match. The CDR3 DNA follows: TGTGCCACGAGCGGGGAAACCTACGAGCAGTACTTC. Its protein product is CATSGETYEQYF.

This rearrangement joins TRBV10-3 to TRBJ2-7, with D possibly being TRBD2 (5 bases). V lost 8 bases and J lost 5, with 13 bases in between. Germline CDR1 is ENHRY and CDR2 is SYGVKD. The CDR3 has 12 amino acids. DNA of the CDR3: TGTGCCATCGGCCCCGAGGGCGACGAGCAGTACTTC. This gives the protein CAIGPEGDEQYF.

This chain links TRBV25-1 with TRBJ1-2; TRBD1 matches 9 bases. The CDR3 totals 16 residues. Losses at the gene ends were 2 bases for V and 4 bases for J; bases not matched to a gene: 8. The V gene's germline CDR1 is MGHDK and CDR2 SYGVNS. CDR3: CASSEPPGQGGYGYTF. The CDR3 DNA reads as TGTGCCAGCAGTGAACCGCCGGGACAGGGCGGCTATGGCTACACCTTC.

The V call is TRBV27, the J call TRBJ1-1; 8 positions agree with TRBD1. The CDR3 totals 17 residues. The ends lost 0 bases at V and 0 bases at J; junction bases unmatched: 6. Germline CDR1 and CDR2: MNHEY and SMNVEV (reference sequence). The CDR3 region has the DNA TGTGCCAGCAGTTTATCGGGAGGACAGGGCTTGAACACTGAAGCTTTCTTT. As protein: CASSLSGGQGLNTEAFF.

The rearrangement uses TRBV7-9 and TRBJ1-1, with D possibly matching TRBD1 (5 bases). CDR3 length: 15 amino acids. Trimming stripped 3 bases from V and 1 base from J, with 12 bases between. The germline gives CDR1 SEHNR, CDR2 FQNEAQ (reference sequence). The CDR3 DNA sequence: TGTGCCAGCAGCTTCGGAGGGGCTGGGAACACTGAAGCTTTCTTT. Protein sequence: CASSFGGAGNTEAFF.

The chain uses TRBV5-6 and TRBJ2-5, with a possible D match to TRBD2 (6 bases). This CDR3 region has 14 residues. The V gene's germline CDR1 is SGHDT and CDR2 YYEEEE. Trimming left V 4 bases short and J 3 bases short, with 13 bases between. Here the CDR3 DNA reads TGTGCCAGCAGCGGGGGGTTCGGGAAAGAGACCCAGTACTTC. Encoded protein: CASSGGFGKETQYF.

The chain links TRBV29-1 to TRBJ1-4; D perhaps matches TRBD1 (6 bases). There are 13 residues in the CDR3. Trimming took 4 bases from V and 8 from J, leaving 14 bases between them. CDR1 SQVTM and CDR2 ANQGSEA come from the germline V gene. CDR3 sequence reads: CSVGGGAREKLFF. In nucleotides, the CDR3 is TGCAGCGTTGGGGGGGGCGCAAGGGAAAAACTGTTTTTT.

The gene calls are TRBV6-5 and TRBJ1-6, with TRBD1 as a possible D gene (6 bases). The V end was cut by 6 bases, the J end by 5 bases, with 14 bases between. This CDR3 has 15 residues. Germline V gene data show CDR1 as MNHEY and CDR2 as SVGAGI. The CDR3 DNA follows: TGTGCCAGCAGACAGGGAGAATCTAATAATTCACCCCTCCACTTT. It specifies CASRQGESNNSPLHF.

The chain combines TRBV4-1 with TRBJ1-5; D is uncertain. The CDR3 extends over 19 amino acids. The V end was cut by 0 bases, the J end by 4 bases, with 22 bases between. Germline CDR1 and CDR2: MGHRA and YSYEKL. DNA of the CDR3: TGCGCCAGCAGCCAAGATACCGGCCTCGAGGGTGTCCATAATCAGCCCCAGCATTTT. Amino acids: CASSQDTGLEGVHNQPQHF.

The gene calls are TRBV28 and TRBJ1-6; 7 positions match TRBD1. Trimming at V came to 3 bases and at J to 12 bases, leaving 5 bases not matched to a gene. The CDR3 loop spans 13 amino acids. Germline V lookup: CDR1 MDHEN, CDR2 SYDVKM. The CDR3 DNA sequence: TGTGCCAGCAGTTTTCGGGACAGAGTACCCCTCCACTTT. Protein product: CASSFRDRVPLHF. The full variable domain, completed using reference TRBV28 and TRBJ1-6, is DVKVTQSSRYLVKRTGEKVFLECVQDMDHENMFWYRQDPGLGLRLIYFSYDVKMKEKGDIPEGYSVSREKKERFSLILESASTNQTSMYLCASSFRDRVPLHFGNGTRLTVT.

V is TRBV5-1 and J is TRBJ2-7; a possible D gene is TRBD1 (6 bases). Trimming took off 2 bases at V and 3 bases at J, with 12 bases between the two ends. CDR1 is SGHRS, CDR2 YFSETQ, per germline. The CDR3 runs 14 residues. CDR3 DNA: TGCGCCAGCAGCTTTGCAGGGGTTAACTACGAGCAGTACTTC. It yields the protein CASSFAGVNYEQYF.

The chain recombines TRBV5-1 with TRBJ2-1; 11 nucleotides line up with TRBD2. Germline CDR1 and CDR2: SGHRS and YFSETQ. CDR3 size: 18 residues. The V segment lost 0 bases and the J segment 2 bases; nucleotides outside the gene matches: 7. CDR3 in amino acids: CASSLARGLAAPYNEQFF. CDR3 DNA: TGCGCCAGCAGCTTGGCCCGGGGACTAGCGGCACCCTACAATGAGCAGTTCTTC.

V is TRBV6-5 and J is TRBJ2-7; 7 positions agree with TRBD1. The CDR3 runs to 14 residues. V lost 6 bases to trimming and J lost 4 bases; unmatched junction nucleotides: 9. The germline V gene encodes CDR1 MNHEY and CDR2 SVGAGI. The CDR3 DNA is TGTGCCAGCAGCCTGGACAGGTCCCGTTACGAGCAGTACTTC. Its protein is CASSLDRSRYEQYF.

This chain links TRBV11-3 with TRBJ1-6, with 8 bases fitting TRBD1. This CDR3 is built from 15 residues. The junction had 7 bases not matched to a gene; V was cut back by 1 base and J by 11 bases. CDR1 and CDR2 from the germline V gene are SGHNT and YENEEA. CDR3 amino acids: CASSLGQGTWAPLHF. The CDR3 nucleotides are TGTGCCAGCAGCTTAGGACAGGGGACTTGGGCACCCCTCCACTTT.

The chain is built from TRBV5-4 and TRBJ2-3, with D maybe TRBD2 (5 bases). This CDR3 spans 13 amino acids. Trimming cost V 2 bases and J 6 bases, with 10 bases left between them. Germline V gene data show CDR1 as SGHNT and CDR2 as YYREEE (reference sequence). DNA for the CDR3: TGTGCCAGCAGCTTTAATAGCGTGGATACGCAGTATTTT. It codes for CASSFNSVDTQYF.

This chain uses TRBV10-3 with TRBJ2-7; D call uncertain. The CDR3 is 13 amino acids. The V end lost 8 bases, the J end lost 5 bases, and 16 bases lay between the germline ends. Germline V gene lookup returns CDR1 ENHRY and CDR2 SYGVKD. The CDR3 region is CAIAPTLKNEQYF. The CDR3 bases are TGTGCCATCGCCCCCACTTTGAAGAACGAGCAGTACTTC.

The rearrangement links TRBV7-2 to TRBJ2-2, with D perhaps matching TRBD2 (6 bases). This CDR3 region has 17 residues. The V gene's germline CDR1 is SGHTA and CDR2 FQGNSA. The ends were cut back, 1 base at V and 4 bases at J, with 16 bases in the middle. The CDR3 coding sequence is TGTGCCAGCAGCTTAGGTCCCCGGACTACCCCCACCGGGGAGCTGTTTTTT. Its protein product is CASSLGPRTTPTGELFF. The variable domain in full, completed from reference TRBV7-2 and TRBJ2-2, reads GAGVSQSPSNKVTEKGKDVELRCDPISGHTALYWYRQSLGQGLEFLIYFQGNSAPDKSGLPSDRFSAERTGGSVSTLTIQRTQQEDSAVYLCASSLGPRTTPTGELFFGEGSRLTVL.

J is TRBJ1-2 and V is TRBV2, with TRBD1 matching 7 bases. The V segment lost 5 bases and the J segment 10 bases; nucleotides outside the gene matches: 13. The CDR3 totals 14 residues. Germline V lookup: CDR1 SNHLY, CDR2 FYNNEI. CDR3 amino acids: CASSQTLSGGLYTF. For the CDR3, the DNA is TGTGCCAGCAGTCAAACTTTATCAGGGGGACTCTACACCTTC.

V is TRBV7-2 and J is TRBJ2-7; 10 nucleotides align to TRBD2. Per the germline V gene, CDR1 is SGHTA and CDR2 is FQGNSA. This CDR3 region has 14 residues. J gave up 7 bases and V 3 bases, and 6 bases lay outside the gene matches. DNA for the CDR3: TGTGCCAGCAGCTTCAGCGGGGGGGCCCAAGAGCAGTACTTC. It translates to CASSFSGGAQEQYF.

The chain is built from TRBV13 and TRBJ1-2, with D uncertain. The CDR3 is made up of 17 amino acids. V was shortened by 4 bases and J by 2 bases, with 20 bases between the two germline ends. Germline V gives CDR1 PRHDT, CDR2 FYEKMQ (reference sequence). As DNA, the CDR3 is TGTGCCAGCAGCTCGATATCGACCCCTCGGGAAAACTATGGCTACACCTTC. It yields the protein CASSSISTPRENYGYTF.

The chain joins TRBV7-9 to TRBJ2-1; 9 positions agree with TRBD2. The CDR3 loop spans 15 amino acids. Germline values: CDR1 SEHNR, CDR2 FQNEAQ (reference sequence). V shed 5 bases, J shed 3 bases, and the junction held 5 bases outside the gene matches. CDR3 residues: CASSPWRGGYNEQFF. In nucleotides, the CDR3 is TGTGCCAGCAGCCCCTGGCGGGGGGGCTACAATGAGCAGTTCTTC.

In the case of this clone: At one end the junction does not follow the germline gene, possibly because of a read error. The CDR3 sequence is CASSIASGDYEQYF. The DNA for the CDR3 is TGTGCCAGCAGTATAGCTTCGGGAGACTACGAGCAGTACTTC. This sequence joins TRBV19 and TRBJ2-7; D might be TRBD2 (6 bases). Per the germline V gene, CDR1 is LNHDA and CDR2 is SQIVND (reference sequence). The length of the CDR3 is 14 residues. Full variable domain (outside the CDR3, taken from reference TRBV19 and TRBJ2-7): DGGITQSPKYLFRKEGQNVTLSCEQNLNHDAMYWYRQDPGQGLRLIYYSQIVNDFQKGDIAEGYSVSREKKESFPLTVTSAQKNPTAFYLCASSIASGDYEQYFGPGTRLTVT.

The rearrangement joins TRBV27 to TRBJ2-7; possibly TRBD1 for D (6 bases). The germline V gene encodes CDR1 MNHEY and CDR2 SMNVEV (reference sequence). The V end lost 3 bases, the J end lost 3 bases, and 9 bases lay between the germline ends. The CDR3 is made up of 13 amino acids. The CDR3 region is CASSLGRGYEQYF. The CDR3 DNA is TGTGCCAGCAGTTTGGGCAGGGGCTACGAGCAGTACTTC.

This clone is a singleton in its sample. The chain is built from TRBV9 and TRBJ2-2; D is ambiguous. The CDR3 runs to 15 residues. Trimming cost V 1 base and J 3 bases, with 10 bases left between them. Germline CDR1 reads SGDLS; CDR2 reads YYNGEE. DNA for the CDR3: TGTGCCAGCAGCGTAACTACGAGCTACACCGGGGAGCTGTTTTTT. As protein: CASSVTTSYTGELFF.

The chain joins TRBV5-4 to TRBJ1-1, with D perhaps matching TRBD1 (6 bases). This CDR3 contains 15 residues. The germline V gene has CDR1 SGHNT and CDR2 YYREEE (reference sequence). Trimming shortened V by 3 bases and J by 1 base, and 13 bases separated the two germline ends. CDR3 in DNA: TGTGCCAGCAGCTATGGGGGCCCTAGGAACACTGAAGCTTTCTTT. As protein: CASSYGGPRNTEAFF.